The 2 T cell receptor beta chains reported below all come from one sample, sequenced in a study of T cells after yellow fever vaccination. From the 5' RACE reads, TCRdb called clonotypes with MiXCR, one entry per CDR3 protein. The table includes about 300,000 distinct CDR3 sequences, roughly 7% detected once. Here the sequenced sample was PBMCs, taken 35 to 50 days after the first yellow fever vaccination. All receptors derive from a man aged 18 to 29 who received the YFV17D yellow fever vaccine.

This clonotype was picked up many times. The V call is TRBV7-9, the J call TRBJ2-7; 7 nucleotides align to TRBD2. V shed 5 bases, J shed 3 bases, and the junction held 7 bases outside the gene matches. CDR1 SEHNR and CDR2 FQNEAQ come from the germline V gene (reference sequence). The CDR3 has 14 amino acids. CDR3 loop: CASSRGGGLYEQYF. The CDR3, as DNA: TGTGCCAGCAGCCGTGGGGGGGGACTCTACGAGCAGTACTTC.

The chain carries TRBV10-1 and TRBJ2-1, with 11 bases that match TRBD1. In germline, CDR1 is WNHNN, CDR2 SYGVQD (reference sequence). Trimming took 1 base from V and 6 from J; bases not matched to a gene: 5. The CDR3 runs to 16 residues. CDR3 residues: CASSEFPGTGGNEQFF. The CDR3 region has the DNA TGCGCCAGCAGTGAGTTCCCTGGGACAGGGGGCAATGAGCAGTTCTTC.